This note documents a single T cell receptor beta chain sequence. Its antigen is not known. Donors comprised healthy HIV-negative adults lacking recent acute infections or vaccinations. It was into CD45RA+ naive and CD45RA-negative memory subsets that the CD4+ cells were split. The entry originates in a study of shared clonotypes between healthy human individuals. Study-wide results and limits: Sharing across four donors was highest in naive CD4 (roughly 5%) and lowest in memory CD8 (around 0.4%). Naive subsets typically showed greater estimated richness than memory subsets.

Using immunoSEQ multiplex PCR, the repertoire was profiled, and TCRdb retains in-frame clones only, with some absent. The table lists about 2 million clones, 90% to 95% of them singletons. The CDR3 extends over 16 amino acids. The chain links TRBV12-2 to TRBJ2-7; TRBD1 reflects the table's D call only, with no check against the DNA. TRBV12-2 is assigned pseudogene status. The source of this sequence is a man between 18 and 35 years old in good health. The sequenced material came from naive CD4+ T cells sorted from blood. Subset described: CD45RA+ positively selected. CDR3 sequence: CASRLESRRVCLEQYF. The CDR3, as DNA: TGTGCAAGTCGCTTAGAGAGCCGCAGGGTCTGTCTCGAGCAGTACTTC.